Each of the 10 T cell receptor beta chains below was sequenced from the same sample in a study of blood T cell repertoires in COVID-19. This table comes from immunoSEQ multiplex PCR, and its TCRdb copy is limited to in-frame clones, with some not included. The data contain 350,000 to 500,000 clones, 80% to 90% of them singletons. Sequencing was done on a sample of peripheral blood. The origin of the receptors is a man between 18 and 35 years old with COVID-19, enrolled during active disease.

V gene TRBV19 combines with J gene TRBJ2-4; D is perhaps TRBD2 (5 bases). V lost 4 bases and J lost 2, with 18 bases in between. The CDR3 has 17 amino acids. Germline V CDR1 and CDR2: LNHDA, SQIVND (reference sequence). CDR3 residues: CASSNAGPPGSKNIQYF. The CDR3 coding sequence is TGTGCCAGTAGTAACGCGGGCCCCCCGGGATCCAAAAACATTCAGTACTTC.

V usage is TRBV24-1 and J usage is TRBJ1-4; D not resolved. CDR3 length equals 15 residues. Germline CDR1 and CDR2: KGHDR and SFDVKD. The V end was cut by 4 bases, the J end by 3 bases, with 11 bases between. The CDR3 protein is CATSDPTGANEKLFF. The DNA of the CDR3 is TGTGCCACCAGTGACCCGACGGGAGCTAATGAAAAACTGTTTTTT.

CDR3 DNA sequence: TGTGCCAGCAGCTCGCAGGGGGGGACTAGCGGGACGCAGTATTTT. Residues: CASSSQGGTSGTQYF. V and J are TRBV7-2 and TRBJ2-3, with 12 positions matching TRBD2. In germline, CDR1 is SGHTA, CDR2 FQGNSA. This CDR3 region has 15 residues. Trimming cost V 4 bases and J 9 bases; bases outside gene matches: 8.

This sequence joins TRBV19 and TRBJ2-1, with 9 bases fitting TRBD1. There are 16 residues in the CDR3. With 3 bases clipped from V and 3 bases from J, the junction kept 6 bases outside the gene matches. Per germline, CDR1 LNHDA and CDR2 SQIVND (reference sequence). The CDR3 is CASSITGGQGYNEQFF. The CDR3 DNA is TGTGCCAGTAGTATTACAGGGGGACAGGGCTACAATGAGCAGTTCTTC.

This clone has just one count. The same CDR3 arises from other DNA sequences in this sample as well. The CDR3 DNA sequence: TGTGCCAGCACTAGGGACAGCAACTATGGCTACACCTTC. This sequence encodes CASTRDSNYGYTF. The V and J genes are TRBV6-5 and TRBJ1-2; 7 nucleotides line up with TRBD1. The junction had 4 bases not matched to a gene; V was cut back by 7 bases and J by 2 bases. Per germline, CDR1 MNHEY and CDR2 SVGAGI. This CDR3 has 13 amino acids.

The CDR3: CASSLVVAGGADTQYF. CDR3 nucleotides: TGTGCCAGCAGCTTAGTGGTGGCGGGAGGGGCAGATACGCAGTATTTT. This chain uses TRBV7-9 with TRBJ2-3; 9 nucleotides match TRBD2. The CDR3 is made up of 16 amino acids. Per the germline V gene, CDR1 is SEHNR and CDR2 is FQNEAQ (reference sequence). V shed 1 base and J 4 bases; nucleotides not matched to a gene: 6.

This chain uses TRBV16 with TRBJ2-1; 8 bases are shared with TRBD1. V lost 2 bases, J lost 6 bases, and 6 bases stayed unmatched. Germline V CDR1 and CDR2: KGHSY, FQNENV. This CDR3 is built from 15 residues. The CDR3 here is CASSQGQGISNEQFF. The CDR3, as DNA: TGTGCCAGCAGCCAAGGACAGGGAATATCCAATGAGCAGTTCTTC. Looking up the rest from reference TRBV16 and TRBJ2-1 gives the full variable domain: GEEVAQTPKHLVRGEGQKAKLYCAPIKGHSYVFWYQQVLKNEFKFLISFQNENVFDETGMPKERFSAKCLPNSPCSLEIQATKLEDSAVYFCASSQGQGISNEQFFGPGTRLTVL.

The V gene is TRBV5-5, the J gene TRBJ1-4; D uncertain. Trimming shortened V by 0 bases and J by 0 bases, and 9 bases separated the two germline ends. Germline V gene data show CDR1 as SGHKS and CDR2 as YYEKEE (reference sequence). This CDR3 region has 16 residues. Written as DNA, the CDR3 is TGTGCCAGCAGCTTGGGCCAGCGAGCAACTAATGAAAAACTGTTTTTT. Its protein product is CASSLGQRATNEKLFF.

The V gene is TRBV19, the J gene TRBJ2-2, with D uncertain. In germline, CDR1 is LNHDA, CDR2 SQIVND (reference sequence). The CDR3 is made up of 13 amino acids. V was pared by 6 bases and J by 1 base, with 6 bases between. CDR3 bases: TGTGCCAGTAGATACATGAACACCGGGGAGCTGTTTTTT. It specifies CASRYMNTGELFF.

This chain joins TRBV6-1 and TRBJ1-1; possibly TRBD1 for D (5 bases). The ends were cut back, 2 bases at V and 8 bases at J, with 12 bases in the middle. The CDR3 totals 13 residues. Looked up from germline, CDR1 is MNHNS and CDR2 is SASEGT. CDR3 residues: CASSENPRAEAFF. DNA for the CDR3: TGTGCCAGCAGTGAAAACCCCAGGGCCGAAGCTTTCTTT.